What follows are 6 T cell receptor beta chains derived from one specimen sequenced in a study of blood T cell repertoires in COVID-19 (dated by TCRdb to 2020 to 2021). The library relied on the immunoSEQ multiplex PCR assay. As stored in TCRdb, this immuneACCESS dataset retains in-frame rearrangements with V and J assigned. A fraction of the clones does not appear; measured against another copy, unresolved V genes explain less than half of the discrepancy, and the remainder lacks a known reason. This sample comprises 150,000 to 200,000 clones, just under 90% of them detected only once. Approximately 0.93% of the sample is held by the ten biggest clonotypes. The sample was peripheral blood. These receptors all come from a young woman who had recovered from COVID-19.

To note about this clone: Because it lacks the conserved phenylalanine or tryptophan at the end, this CDR3 is likely a read error. The limits of the CDR3 on the DNA are not certain, so only TCRdb's listed CDR3 is given. This sequence joins TRBV19 and TRBJ2-4; the table names TRBD1, a call not compared with the DNA. The CDR3 totals 12 residues, both ends included. Germline V lookup: CDR1 LNHDA, CDR2 SQIVND (reference sequence). CDR3 protein: CASTPRGQWNVL.

This clone has a handful of counts. The rearrangement uses TRBV3-1 (or the pseudogene TRBV3-2) and TRBJ1-5; the match to TRBD1 covers 9 bases. The germline V gene has CDR1 LGHDT and CDR2 YNNKEL (reference sequence). The CDR3 has 17 amino acids. The ends lost 4 bases at V and 1 base at J; junction bases unmatched: 8. The CDR3 reads CASSPSGGTGSNQPQHF. Here the CDR3 DNA reads TGTGCCAGCAGCCCCTCAGGAGGGACAGGGAGCAATCAGCCCCAGCATTTT.

This clone turned up a few times. The gene calls are TRBV9 and TRBJ2-5; no clear D. Germline lookup yields CDR1 SGDLS and CDR2 YYNGEE. This CDR3 is built from 13 residues. Trimming shortened V by 0 bases and J by 2 bases, and 5 bases separated the two germline ends. The CDR3 here is CASSVESQETQYF. DNA for the CDR3: TGTGCCAGCAGCGTAGAATCTCAAGAGACCCAGTACTTC.

A few counts support this clone. This chain uses TRBV6-6 with TRBJ2-7; 9 bases map to TRBD1. Per germline, CDR1 MNHNY and CDR2 SVGAGI (reference sequence). Unmatched junction bases numbered 8, after V lost 6 bases and J lost 5 bases. CDR3 length equals 14 residues. The CDR3 DNA reads TGTGCCAGCAGGCTGACAGGGGGGGTGGACGAGCAGTACTTC. This sequence encodes CASRLTGGVDEQYF.

The chain carries TRBV5-6 and TRBJ1-2; D is uncertain. The V end was cut by 4 bases, the J end by 5 bases, with 9 bases between. Germline assignment: CDR1 SGHDT and CDR2 YYEEEE. The length of the CDR3 is 12 residues. DNA of the CDR3: TGTGCCAGCAGCGAAACAGAGTATGGCTACACCTTC. This gives the protein CASSETEYGYTF.

The chain links TRBV7-8 to TRBJ2-4; 9 bases map to TRBD2. CDR1 and CDR2 from the germline V gene are SGHVS and FQNEAQ. The junction had 10 bases not matched to a gene; V was cut back by 4 bases and J by 0 bases. The CDR3 contains 18 residues. CDR3 loop: CASSWGLAGGLAKNIQYF. The CDR3 nucleotides read TGTGCCAGCAGCTGGGGACTAGCAGGAGGGTTAGCCAAAAACATTCAGTACTTC.